Presented here are 20 T cell receptor beta chains from one specimen sequenced in a study of CD8+CD57+ T cells in acquired aplastic anemia. The use of genomic DNA as template underpinned the TCR beta VDJ and CDR3 profiling. TCRdb reanalysed the reads using MiXCR and keeps one entry per CDR3 protein. The table records 210,000 or so distinct CDR3 sequences, about half of them present only once. All sequencing subjects had displayed CD8+CD57+ cell expansion on flow cytometry. The specimen sequenced was sorted CD4+, CD8+, or CD8+CD57+ T cells (not recorded which) from PBMCs. These receptor sequences come from a human donor with aplastic anemia.

This clonotype was counted a few times. For the CDR3, the DNA is TGTGCCAGCAGTTATCCCCTCACTAGCGGGGGAGAAGATACGCAGTATTTT. Residues: CASSYPLTSGGEDTQYF. The chain has TRBV6-2 or TRBV6-3 and TRBJ2-3; 11 bases fit TRBD2. With 3 bases clipped from V and 5 bases from J, the junction kept 10 bases outside the gene matches. CDR1 MNHEY and CDR2 SVGEGT come from the germline V gene. The CDR3 is 17 amino acids.

The rearrangement uses TRBV5-6 and TRBJ1-2, with TRBD1 identical over 7 bases. Trimming took 4 bases from V and 0 from J; bases not matched to a gene: 15. CDR3 length: 18 residues. The V gene's germline CDR1 is SGHDT and CDR2 YYEEEE. CDR3: CASSPGTPRQGTNYGYTF. CDR3 nucleotide sequence: TGTGCCAGCAGCCCGGGCACCCCACGACAGGGAACTAACTATGGCTACACCTTC. The entire variable domain, with the rest obtained from reference TRBV5-6 and TRBJ1-2, is as follows: DAGVTQSPTHLIKTRGQQVTLRCSPKSGHDTVSWYQQALGQGPQFIFQYYEEEERQRGNFPDRFSGHQFPNYSSELNVNALLLGDSALYLCASSPGTPRQGTNYGYTFGSGTRLTVV.

CDR3: CASSLNQGETQYF. CDR3 nucleotides: TGTGCCAGCAGCTTAAACCAGGGAGAGACCCAGTACTTC. V gene TRBV7-3 combines with J gene TRBJ2-5; D possibly corresponds to TRBD1 (5 bases). The CDR3 length is 13 residues. With 1 base removed from V and 4 bases from J, the gap between germline ends came to 7 bases. Germline V CDR1 and CDR2: SGHTA, FQGTGA.

There are many counts of this clonotype. V and J are TRBV7-9 and TRBJ2-6; maybe TRBD2 (6 bases). This CDR3 comprises 17 residues. The germline gives CDR1 SEHNR, CDR2 FQNEAQ (reference sequence). V lost 4 bases to trimming and J lost 3 bases, with 16 bases between them. DNA for the CDR3: TGTGCCAGCAGCTCCGTCCACCGGGGGAGTGGGGCCAACGTCCTGACTTTC. Its translation is CASSSVHRGSGANVLTF.

The chain is built from TRBV20-1 and TRBJ2-7, with 10 bases matching TRBD1. Germline loops: CDR1 DFQATT, CDR2 SNEGSKA (reference sequence). With 3 bases clipped from V and 5 bases from J, the junction kept 7 bases outside the gene matches. The CDR3 covers 14 residues. The CDR3: CSAREGQGSHEQYF. CDR3 nucleotide sequence: TGCAGTGCTAGGGAGGGACAGGGGTCCCACGAGCAGTACTTC.

This clonotype was counted many times. This rearrangement joins TRBV6-5 to TRBJ2-7, with D perhaps given as TRBD1 or TRBD2 (6 bases each). The CDR3 totals 15 residues. Germline V CDR1 and CDR2: MNHEY, SVGAGI. V was shortened by 4 bases and J by 0 bases, with 13 bases between the two germline ends. Here the CDR3 DNA reads TGTGCCAGCAGTTCGTGGACGGGGGCCTCCTACGAGCAGTACTTC. This gives the protein CASSSWTGASYEQYF.

The J gene is TRBJ1-2, the V gene TRBV20-1; TRBD1 agrees at 7 bases. V was clipped by 6 bases and J by 2 bases; unmatched bases: 9. The germline gives CDR1 DFQATT, CDR2 SNEGSKA (reference sequence). The CDR3 totals 14 residues. The CDR3 DNA reads TGCAGTGCGCCGCGAGGGGGCGCGAACTATGGCTACACCTTC. It translates to CSAPRGGANYGYTF.

Comment on this clonotype: One base away lies a much larger clone, so this may be a sequencing read error. This chain joins TRBV7-8 and TRBJ1-3, with D unclear. The CDR3 loop spans 18 amino acids. CDR1 SGHVS and CDR2 FQNEAQ come from the germline V gene. The V and J ends lost 5 bases and 2 bases respectively, with 22 bases between them. The CDR3: CASSVVSGPSSPGNTIYF. The CDR3 DNA reads as TGTGCCAGCAGCGTAGTCTCCGGGCCTAGCTCCCCTGGAAACACCATATATTTT.

The V call is TRBV29-1, the J call TRBJ2-7; D may be TRBD2 (5 bases). Trimming stripped 8 bases from V and 3 bases from J, with 11 bases between. The CDR3 runs to 11 residues. Germline V gives CDR1 SQVTM, CDR2 ANQGSEA. The CDR3 region is CSFDYSYEQYF. The CDR3, as DNA: TGCAGCTTCGACTATAGCTACGAGCAGTACTTC.

This CDR3 reads CASTFETDTQYF. CDR3 nucleotide sequence: TGTGCCAGCACGTTTGAGACAGATACGCAGTATTTT. V and J are TRBV2 and TRBJ2-3; D gene uncertain. CDR3 length: 12 amino acids. Per germline, CDR1 SNHLY and CDR2 FYNNEI. Trimming pared 7 bases from V and 3 bases from J, leaving 8 bases between.

CDR3 amino acids: CASSLDGFSNYEQYF. DNA of the CDR3: TGTGCCAGCAGCTTAGACGGGTTCTCCAACTACGAGCAGTACTTC. The V call is TRBV7-2, the J call TRBJ2-7; D not resolved. In germline, CDR1 is SGHTA, CDR2 FQGNSA. Trimming pared 1 base from V and 3 bases from J, leaving 13 bases between. There are 15 residues in the CDR3.

This clonotype was picked up a small number of times. A much larger clonotype is one base distant, so this may be a read error. The chain combines TRBV7-9 with TRBJ1-6; D is unresolved. Germline-derived CDR1 and CDR2 are SEHNR and FQNEAQ (reference sequence). The CDR3 is 16 amino acids. Trimming left V 2 bases short and J 8 bases short, with 16 bases between. CDR3 region: CASSLLDGLYDSPLHF. The CDR3 DNA reads TGTGCCAGCAGCTTACTTGACGGGCTTTATGATTCACCCCTCCACTTT.

This clonotype was recorded once. The gene calls are TRBV7-2 and TRBJ2-3; no clear D gene. Trimming took 7 bases from V and 1 from J, leaving 15 bases between them. CDR3 size: 15 residues. Germline loops: CDR1 SGHTA, CDR2 FQGNSA. The CDR3 sequence: CASTLPVGRTDTQYF. The CDR3 DNA sequence: TGTGCCAGCACCCTCCCAGTTGGACGCACAGATACGCAGTATTTT. Drawing the rest from reference TRBV7-2 and TRBJ2-3, the complete variable domain is GAGVSQSPSNKVTEKGKDVELRCDPISGHTALYWYRQSLGQGLEFLIYFQGNSAPDKSGLPSDRFSAERTGGSVSTLTIQRTQQEDSAVYLCASTLPVGRTDTQYFGPGTRLTVL.

The rearrangement joins TRBV20-1 to TRBJ2-1; D might be TRBD1 or TRBD2, each matching 5 bases. CDR1 is DFQATT and CDR2 is SNEGSKA in the germline V gene (reference sequence). CDR3 size: 14 residues. Trimming stripped 3 bases from V and 6 bases from J, with 15 bases between. CDR3 residues: CSARVPGRVNEQFF. The CDR3 DNA follows: TGCAGTGCTAGGGTCCCGGGACGCGTCAATGAGCAGTTCTTC.

In DNA, the CDR3 is TGTGCCAGCAGCCCCTCCCGAGACACTGAAGCTTTCTTT. This sequence encodes CASSPSRDTEAFF. The chain has TRBV11-3 and TRBJ1-1; D uncertain. Germline V gene sequence: CDR1 SGHNT, CDR2 YENEEA. Trimming stripped 5 bases from V and 3 bases from J, with 10 bases between. This CDR3 has 13 amino acids.

The chain combines TRBV7-3 with TRBJ1-1; a possible D gene is TRBD1 (5 bases). V dropped 5 bases and J dropped 10 bases, with 20 bases sitting between them. There are 14 residues in the CDR3. Germline CDR1 and CDR2: SGHTA and FQGTGA. The CDR3 DNA is TGTGCCAGCAGCCGATCTCCAGCGGGGACCGGAGCTTTCTTT. Protein: CASSRSPAGTGAFF. Full variable domain (outside the CDR3, taken from reference TRBV7-3 and TRBJ1-1): GAGVSQTPSNKVTEKGKYVELRCDPISGHTALYWYRQSLGQGPEFLIYFQGTGAADDSGLPNDRFFAVRPEGSVSTLKIQRTERGDSAVYLCASSRSPAGTGAFFGQGTRLTVV.

As concerns this clonotype: Since no conserved phenylalanine or tryptophan closes the CDR3, a read error is the likely cause. This sequence joins TRBV19 and TRBJ2-2, with D uncertain. The CDR3 runs to 18 residues. Germline V gene lookup returns CDR1 LNHDA and CDR2 SQIVND (reference sequence). Deletions cut 3 bases from V and 3 bases from J, with 20 bases between. The CDR3, as DNA: TGTGCCAGTAGTATTCCCGTCCTAAGGGTCTACGACACCGGGGAGCTGTTTCTT. It codes for CASSIPVLRVYDTGELFL.

Only a few counts were recorded for this clonotype. V usage is TRBV6-1 and J usage is TRBJ1-1; D is unresolved. Trimming pared 5 bases from V and 1 base from J, leaving 26 bases between. Germline V lookup: CDR1 MNHNS, CDR2 SASEGT. CDR3 length: 19 amino acids. For the CDR3, the DNA is TGTGCCAGCAGTCAAAGCCCGTCAGGATCGGTGAATGGGAACACTGAAGCTTTCTTT. Encoded protein: CASSQSPSGSVNGNTEAFF.

The chain couples TRBV2 to TRBJ2-1; 13 nucleotides match TRBD2. V dropped 6 bases and J dropped 12; count of bases not matched to a gene: 5. Germline V gene lookup returns CDR1 SNHLY and CDR2 FYNNEI. CDR3 length: 13 amino acids. CDR3 sequence: CASRTSGGRSQFF. The CDR3 DNA follows: TGTGCCAGCAGGACTAGCGGGGGGCGGTCGCAGTTCTTC. The whole variable domain, filled in from reference TRBV2 and TRBJ2-1, reads EPEVTQTPSHQVTQMGQEVILRCVPISNHLYFYWYRQILGQKVEFLVSFYNNEISEKSEIFDDQFSVERPDGSNFTLKIRSTKLEDSAMYFCASRTSGGRSQFFGPGTRLTVL.

In its sample, this clonotype was seen many times. The V call is TRBV2, the J call TRBJ1-4; tentatively, D is TRBD1 (5 bases). The CDR3 consists of 16 residues. V lost 4 bases to trimming and J lost 8 bases, with 20 bases between them. Germline values: CDR1 SNHLY, CDR2 FYNNEI. CDR3 sequence: CASSVAGAIGKEKLFF. The CDR3 region has the DNA TGTGCCAGCAGTGTAGCCGGGGCCATAGGGAAGGAAAAACTGTTTTTT. Drawing the rest from reference TRBV2 and TRBJ1-4, the complete variable domain is EPEVTQTPSHQVTQMGQEVILRCVPISNHLYFYWYRQILGQKVEFLVSFYNNEISEKSEIFDDQFSVERPDGSNFTLKIRSTKLEDSAMYFCASSVAGAIGKEKLFFGSGTQLSVL.